This T cell receptor (beta chain) came from a study of regulatory T cells in long-lasting Graves disease. The wider study: The term persistent Graves' disease signified upward of 5 years on antithyroid drugs with positive TSH receptor antibodies. Study-level findings and limits: Persistent Graves' patients showed a TCR diversity that was lower than that of newly diagnosed ones. There were preferences for TRBV28, TRBJ1-2 and TRBJ2-5 in persistent disease.

Noted time point: persistent/refractory GD, antithyroid drugs over 5 years with positive TRAb. PBMC-derived RNA was used for the TCR library. A peripheral blood sample, 7 to 9.5 milliliters in volume, was drawn into EDTA tubes. Building the TCR beta libraries relied on iRepertoire HTBI primers, and CDR3 regions underwent Arm-PCR. TCRdb re-analysed the multiplex PCR reads in MiXCR, keeping a single row per CDR3 protein. The sample lists roughly 470,000 distinct CDR3 sequences; less than 25% were seen once. Comment on this clonotype: What it binds is unknown.

The CDR3 is 15 residues long. V shed 6 bases and J shed 1 base, with 15 bases lying between them. Germline CDR1 is LNHDA and CDR2 is SQIVND (reference sequence). This receptor was identified in a female donor with Graves disease. Sequencing used peripheral blood mononuclear cells (PBMCs), obtained when the disease was refractory, from a patient treated with antithyroid drugs. The rearrangement links TRBV19 to TRBJ1-1; no clear D gene. DNA of the CDR3: TGTGCCAGTAGGTCCATCTTGGACGGGAACACTGAAGCTTTCTTT. Encoded protein: CASRSILDGNTEAFF.